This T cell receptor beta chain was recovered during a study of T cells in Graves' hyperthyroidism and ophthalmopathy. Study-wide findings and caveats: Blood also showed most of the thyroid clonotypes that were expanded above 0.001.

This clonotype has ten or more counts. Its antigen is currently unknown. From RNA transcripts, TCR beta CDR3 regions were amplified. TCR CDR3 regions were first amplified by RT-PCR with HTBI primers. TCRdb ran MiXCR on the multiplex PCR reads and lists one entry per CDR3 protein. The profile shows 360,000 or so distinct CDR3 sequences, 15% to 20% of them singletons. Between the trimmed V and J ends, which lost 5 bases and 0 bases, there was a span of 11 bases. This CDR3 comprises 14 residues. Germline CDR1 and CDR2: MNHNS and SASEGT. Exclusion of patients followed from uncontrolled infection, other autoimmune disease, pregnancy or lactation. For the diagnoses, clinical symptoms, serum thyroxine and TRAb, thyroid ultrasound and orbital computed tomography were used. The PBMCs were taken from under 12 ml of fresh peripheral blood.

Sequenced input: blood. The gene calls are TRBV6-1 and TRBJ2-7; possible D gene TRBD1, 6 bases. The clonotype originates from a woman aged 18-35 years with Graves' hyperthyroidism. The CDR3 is CASSKDSFSYEQYF. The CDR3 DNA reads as TGTGCCAGCAGTAAGGACAGCTTCTCCTACGAGCAGTACTTC.